This T cell receptor (beta chain) stems from a study of T cell responses to AZD1222 COVID-19 vaccine. The study's findings and limits: Only five or six people who got AZD1222 tested seropositive at baseline.

The J segment lost 8 bases and the V segment lost 5 bases, leaving 12 bases of the junction unmatched. The CDR3 is made up of 17 amino acids. The V gene's germline CDR1 is LNHDA and CDR2 SQIVND (reference sequence). Samples with a second dose at about 4 or about 12 weeks were pooled together. Method: immunoSEQ multiplex PCR; TCRdb's copy keeps in-frame clones and lacks some. The table records about 120,000 clones, about nine tenths of them present only once. For this clone: Its antigen is undetermined.

This receptor was obtained from an adult who received the AZD1222 COVID-19 vaccine. This material consisted of peripheral blood, taken 28 days after the second AZD1222 dose. The rearrangement links TRBV19 to TRBJ2-1; 13 positions agree with TRBD2. The CDR3: CASSAFTGTSGIHEQFF. CDR3 in DNA: TGTGCCAGTAGTGCATTTACCGGGACTAGCGGGATCCATGAGCAGTTCTTC.